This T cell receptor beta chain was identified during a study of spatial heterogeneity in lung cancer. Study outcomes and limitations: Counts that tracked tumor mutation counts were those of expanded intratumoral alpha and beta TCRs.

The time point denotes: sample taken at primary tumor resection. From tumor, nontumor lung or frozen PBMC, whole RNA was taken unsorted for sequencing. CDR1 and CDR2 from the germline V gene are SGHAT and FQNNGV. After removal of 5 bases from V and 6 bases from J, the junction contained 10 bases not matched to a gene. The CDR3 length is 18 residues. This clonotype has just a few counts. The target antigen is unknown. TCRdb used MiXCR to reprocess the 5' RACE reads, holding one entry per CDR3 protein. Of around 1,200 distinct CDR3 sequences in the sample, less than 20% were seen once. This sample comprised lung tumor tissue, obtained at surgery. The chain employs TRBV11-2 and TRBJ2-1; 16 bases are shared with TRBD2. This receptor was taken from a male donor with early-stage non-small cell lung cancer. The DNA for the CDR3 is TGTGCCAGCAGCCAAGCCGGGACTAGCGGGAGGGCGGTCAATGAGCAGTTCTTC. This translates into CASSQAGTSGRAVNEQFF. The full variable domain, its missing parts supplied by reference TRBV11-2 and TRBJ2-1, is EAGVAQSPRYKIIEKRQSVAFWCNPISGHATLYWYQQILGQGPKLLIQFQNNGVVDDSQLPKDRFSAERLKGVDSTLKIQPAKLEDSAVYLCASSQAGTSGRAVNEQFFGPGTRLTVL.